This T cell receptor (beta chain) was sequenced for a study of identical twins. This clonotype was recorded a few times. Germline V gives CDR1 MGHDK, CDR2 SYGVNS. V was trimmed by 4 bases and J by 4 bases, leaving 10 bases between them. The CDR3 loop spans 13 amino acids. A single record per CDR3 protein comes from TCRdb applying MiXCR to the 5' RACE reads. In the table there are about 190,000 distinct CDR3 sequences, less than 20% of which are singletons. These records were also assigned to another study, of T cells expressing NK-cell markers.

This clonotype originated in a woman aged 18-29 years in good health. The chain carries TRBV25-1 and TRBJ1-1; D gene ambiguous. Specimen: CD8+ T cells sorted from blood. CDR3 protein: CASSAGSPTEAFF. CDR3 bases: TGTGCCAGCAGTGCTGGAAGTCCCACTGAAGCTTTCTTT.